Given below is one T cell receptor (beta chain) in context. Clones were read by immunoSEQ multiplex PCR, and TCRdb kept only the in-frame ones, dropping some. The sample lists about 350,000 clones, approximately 91% seen once, with 6% to 8% in the top ten. The entry originates in a study of blood T cell repertoires in COVID-19. Trimming pared 8 bases from V and 1 base from J, leaving 6 bases between. The CDR3 runs 13 residues. Germline V gene lookup returns CDR1 MDHEN and CDR2 SYDVKM. This receptor was taken from a woman aged 70-85 years with COVID-19, enrolled during active disease. Sequencing input: peripheral blood. The V gene is TRBV28, the J gene TRBJ1-6; D not certain. CDR3 loop: CASYASYNSPLHF. The CDR3 bases are TGTGCCAGCTACGCGTCCTATAATTCACCCCTCCACTTT.